The 16 T cell receptor beta chains below all came from one sample that was sequenced in a study of cytomegalovirus exposure and HLA in healthy donors. PCR amplification relied on 60 Vbeta primers (plus 13 Jbeta primers). Sequencing was performed with immunoSEQ multiplex PCR; in TCRdb, only in-frame clones are kept and a portion is missing. Among 77,000 or so clones listed, 70% to 85% were seen once. What was sequenced was PBMCs. The receptors originated from a man between 65 and 85 years old in good health and CMV-seropositive.

CDR3 bases: TGCGCCAGCAAGGAAGGGGGCAATTCCTACGAGCAGTACTTC. Its protein product is CASKEGGNSYEQYF. The chain recombines TRBV5-1 with TRBJ2-7, with 7 bases that match TRBD1. Germline V gene lookup returns CDR1 SGHRS and CDR2 YFSETQ. V shed 6 bases, J shed 1 base, and the junction held 7 bases outside the gene matches. This CDR3 comprises 14 residues.

The V gene is TRBV18, the J gene TRBJ1-1; D uncertain. Germline V lookup: CDR1 KGHSH, CDR2 LQKENI. Trimming pared 1 base from V and 1 base from J, leaving 4 bases between. The CDR3 contains 13 residues. CDR3 sequence: CASSPRQNTEAFF. CDR3 nucleotides: TGTGCCAGCTCACCACGGCAGAACACTGAAGCTTTCTTT.

This clone was counted once. The V gene is TRBV7-3, the J gene TRBJ2-4; weak D call: TRBD1 (5 bases). CDR3 length equals 15 residues. CDR1 is SGHTA, CDR2 FQGTGA, per germline. Trimming pared 2 bases from V and 7 bases from J, leaving 15 bases between. The CDR3, as DNA: TGTGCCAGCAGCTTAGGGTCAGGGCGTTGGAACATTCAGTACTTC. Translating it yields CASSLGSGRWNIQYF.

The chain joins TRBV28 to TRBJ1-4; 7 nucleotides line up with TRBD1. There are 16 residues in the CDR3. Germline V lookup: CDR1 MDHEN, CDR2 SYDVKM. The trim removed 6 bases at V and 5 bases at J, leaving 12 bases unmatched. The DNA of the CDR3 is TGTGCCAGCAGAGGGGGCCAGGGTCTCGTGAATGAAAAACTGTTTTTT. Protein product: CASRGGQGLVNEKLFF.

The V call is TRBV18, the J call TRBJ1-6; a weak D match, TRBD1 (6 bases). The V end was cut by 6 bases, the J end by 9 bases, with 12 bases between. Germline CDR1 reads KGHSH; CDR2 reads LQKENI. The CDR3 totals 13 residues. In DNA, the CDR3 is TGTGCCAGCTCGACAGGTACTAGTTCACCCCTCCACTTT. Amino acid sequence: CASSTGTSSPLHF.

This clone has only a few counts. The V call is TRBV5-4, the J call TRBJ2-5, with 10 bases matching TRBD1. V dropped 2 bases and J dropped 5; count of bases not matched to a gene: 6. The CDR3 covers 15 residues. CDR1 is SGHNT, CDR2 YYREEE, per germline (reference sequence). This CDR3 reads CASSFRDRGRETQYF. DNA of the CDR3: TGTGCCAGCAGCTTCCGGGACAGGGGTCGGGAGACCCAGTACTTC.

This clone has just one count. The V and J genes are TRBV5-1 and TRBJ2-5; TRBD1 aligns across 9 bases. Trimming at V came to 4 bases and at J to 5 bases, leaving 6 bases not matched to a gene. The length of the CDR3 is 14 residues. Looked up from germline, CDR1 is SGHRS and CDR2 is YFSETQ. The chain's CDR3 is CASSLGTGLETQYF. The CDR3 DNA sequence: TGCGCCAGCAGCCTGGGGACAGGGTTGGAGACCCAGTACTTC.

The chain recombines TRBV28 with TRBJ2-3; 9 nucleotides line up with TRBD2. The CDR3 totals 15 residues. The germline CDR1 and CDR2 sequences are MDHEN and SYDVKM. The ends lost 5 bases at V and 6 bases at J; junction bases unmatched: 9. The CDR3 nucleotides read TGTGCCAGCAGTGTCCCCGGGACTAGCCGTGATACGCAGTATTTT. It codes for CASSVPGTSRDTQYF.

This rearrangement joins TRBV11-3 to TRBJ2-1; 9 bases map to TRBD1. The germline V gene encodes CDR1 SGHNT and CDR2 YENEEA. V lost 5 bases, J lost 0 bases, and 8 bases stayed unmatched. This CDR3 spans 17 amino acids. The CDR3 spells CASSPGQGKSSYNEQFF. DNA of the CDR3: TGTGCCAGCAGCCCGGGACAGGGTAAGAGCTCCTACAATGAGCAGTTCTTC.

V is TRBV7-2 and J is TRBJ1-2; 7 positions agree with TRBD1. The junction had 9 bases not matched to a gene; V was cut back by 1 base and J by 4 bases. This CDR3 has 16 residues. Germline loops: CDR1 SGHTA, CDR2 FQGNSA. The CDR3 DNA reads TGTGCCAGCAGCTTAGAGGGGACAGTGCACCCCTATGGCTACACCTTC. This codes for CASSLEGTVHPYGYTF. Based on the CDR3 plus reference TRBV7-2 and TRBJ1-2, the full variable domain is GAGVSQSPSNKVTEKGKDVELRCDPISGHTALYWYRQSLGQGLEFLIYFQGNSAPDKSGLPSDRFSAERTGGSVSTLTIQRTQQEDSAVYLCASSLEGTVHPYGYTFGSGTRLTVV.

As concerns this clone: The CDR3 does not end in the conserved phenylalanine or tryptophan, so this is likely a read error. CDR3 sequence reads: CASRGGESPLHV. DNA of the CDR3: TGTGCCAGCCGAGGAGGCGAATCACCCCTCCACGTT. V usage is TRBV6-6 and J usage is TRBJ1-6; no clear D. The CDR3 is 12 amino acids. V was clipped by 8 bases and J by 10 bases, with 12 bases between them. Germline V gene lookup returns CDR1 MNHNY and CDR2 SVGAGI (reference sequence).

The CDR3 nucleotides read TGTGCCAGCAGTTTATTACAGGGTAACTACGAGCAGTACTTC. This translates into CASSLLQGNYEQYF. This rearrangement joins TRBV6-5 to TRBJ2-7; weak D call: TRBD1 (6 bases). The V gene's germline CDR1 is MNHEY and CDR2 SVGAGI. With 4 bases removed from V and 3 bases from J, the gap between germline ends came to 13 bases. This CDR3 has 14 amino acids.

The chain has TRBV2 and TRBJ2-5; 9 bases fit TRBD2. Germline loops: CDR1 SNHLY, CDR2 FYNNEI. CDR3 length: 16 residues. V lost 2 bases, J lost 1 base, and 5 bases stayed unmatched. The CDR3: CASSELAGGIQETQYF. CDR3 DNA sequence: TGTGCCAGCAGTGAATTGGCGGGGGGGATCCAAGAGACCCAGTACTTC.

The V call is TRBV19, the J call TRBJ2-7; TRBD1 aligns across 7 bases. The germline CDR1 and CDR2 sequences are LNHDA and SQIVND (reference sequence). The junction had 4 bases not matched to a gene; V was cut back by 3 bases and J by 2 bases. The CDR3 has 14 amino acids. The CDR3 DNA sequence: TGTGCCAGTAGTATCGGGGACAGTACCTACGAGCAGTACTTC. It yields the protein CASSIGDSTYEQYF.

V is TRBV7-6 and J is TRBJ2-7; 10 bases match TRBD2. The CDR3 has 13 amino acids. Trimming removed 8 bases from V and 6 bases from J; junction bases left unmatched: 7. CDR1 SGHVS and CDR2 FNYEAQ come from the germline V gene. DNA of the CDR3: TGTGCCAGCGCCAAGCGGGAGGGGGCCGAGCAGTACTTC. Its protein product is CASAKREGAEQYF.

The gene calls are TRBV6-6 and TRBJ1-1; tentatively, D is TRBD1 (5 bases). The germline CDR1 and CDR2 sequences are MNHNY and SVGAGI (reference sequence). The CDR3 sequence is 13 residues long. V was cut by 5 bases and J by 3 bases, with 10 bases left in between. CDR3: CASSRRGDTEAFF. The CDR3 DNA reads as TGTGCCAGCAGTCGGCGGGGGGACACTGAAGCTTTCTTT.